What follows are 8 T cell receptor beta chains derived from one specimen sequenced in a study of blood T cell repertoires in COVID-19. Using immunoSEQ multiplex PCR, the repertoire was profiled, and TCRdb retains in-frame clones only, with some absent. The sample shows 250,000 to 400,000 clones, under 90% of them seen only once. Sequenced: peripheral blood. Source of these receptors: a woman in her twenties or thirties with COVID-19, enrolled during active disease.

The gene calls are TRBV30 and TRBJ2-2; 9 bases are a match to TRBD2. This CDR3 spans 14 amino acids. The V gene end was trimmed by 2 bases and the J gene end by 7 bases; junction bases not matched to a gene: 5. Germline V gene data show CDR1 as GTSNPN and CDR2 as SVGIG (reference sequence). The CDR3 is CAWSLWTSVGELFF. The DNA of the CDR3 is TGTGCCTGGAGTTTATGGACTAGCGTCGGGGAGCTGTTTTTT.

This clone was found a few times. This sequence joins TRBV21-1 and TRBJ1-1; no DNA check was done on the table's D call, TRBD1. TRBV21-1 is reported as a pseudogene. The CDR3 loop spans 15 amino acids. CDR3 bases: TGTGCCAGCAGCGGTCGCTTTTGGGGGCGCGCTGAAGCTTTCTTT. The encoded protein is CASSGRFWGRAEAFF.

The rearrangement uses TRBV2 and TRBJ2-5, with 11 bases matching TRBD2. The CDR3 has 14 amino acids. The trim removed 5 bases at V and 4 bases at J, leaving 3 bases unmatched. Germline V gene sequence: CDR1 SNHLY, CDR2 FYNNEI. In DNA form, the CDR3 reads TGTGCCAGCAGTACTAGCGGGAGTCTAGAGACCCAGTACTTC. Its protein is CASSTSGSLETQYF.

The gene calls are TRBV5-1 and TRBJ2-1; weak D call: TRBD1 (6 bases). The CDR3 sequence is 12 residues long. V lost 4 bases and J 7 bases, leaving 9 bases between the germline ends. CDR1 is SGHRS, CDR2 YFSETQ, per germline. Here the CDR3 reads CASSEQGNEQFF. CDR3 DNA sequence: TGCGCCAGCAGCGAACAGGGTAATGAGCAGTTCTTC.

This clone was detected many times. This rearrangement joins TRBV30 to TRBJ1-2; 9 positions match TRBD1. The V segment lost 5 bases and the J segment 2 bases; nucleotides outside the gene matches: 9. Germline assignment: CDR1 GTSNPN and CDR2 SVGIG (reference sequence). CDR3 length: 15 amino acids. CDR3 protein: CAWHRDRARNYGYTF. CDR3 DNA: TGTGCCTGGCATAGGGACAGGGCAAGAAACTATGGCTACACCTTC.

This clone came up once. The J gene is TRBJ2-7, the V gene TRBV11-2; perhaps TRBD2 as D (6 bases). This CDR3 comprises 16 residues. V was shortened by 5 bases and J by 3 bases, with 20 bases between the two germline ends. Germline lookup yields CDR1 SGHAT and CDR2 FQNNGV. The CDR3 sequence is CASSEQPSSVGYEQYF. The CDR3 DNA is TGTGCCAGCAGCGAGCAACCATCTAGCGTCGGCTACGAGCAGTACTTC.

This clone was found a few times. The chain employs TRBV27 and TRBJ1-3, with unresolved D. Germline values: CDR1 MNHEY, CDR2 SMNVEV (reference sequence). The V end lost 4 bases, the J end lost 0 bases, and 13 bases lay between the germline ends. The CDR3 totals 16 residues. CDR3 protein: CASSSNRGISGNTIYF. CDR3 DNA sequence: TGTGCCAGCAGTTCAAACCGGGGTATCTCTGGAAACACCATATATTTT.

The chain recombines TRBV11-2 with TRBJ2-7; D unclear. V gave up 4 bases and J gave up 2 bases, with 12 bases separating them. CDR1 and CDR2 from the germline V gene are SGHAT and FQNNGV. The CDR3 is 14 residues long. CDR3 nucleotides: TGTGCCAGCAGCTACAGCCCCGTAGCCTACGAGCAGTACTTC. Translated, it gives CASSYSPVAYEQYF.